The 27 T cell receptor beta chains presented below share a single source sample, sequenced in a study of T cell repertoires in cytomegalovirus infection (dated by TCRdb to between 2018 and 2021). The instrument given in TCRdb is Illumina HiSeq 1500. The public reads were run again by TCRdb, first through fastp at Q25 and then through MiXCR, and only productive beta chains were kept. Rows with a matching CDR3 protein are joined into one entry that keeps the most common DNA and genes. Present in this sample are 900,000 to 950,000 distinct CDR3 sequences, around 30% of which were seen just once. The leading ten clones occupy more than 12% of the sample. Per the publication, the treatment or condition label means: in vitro stimulation with specific CMV peptide epitopes to enrich CMV-specific T cells. Antigen specificity for these receptors is unknown. The sequencing here drew on cultured CD8+ T cells from PBMCs, taken from culture after CMV antigen stimulation. The receptors here all came from a human donor in good health (CMV status not recorded). Some clones in this sample may be carry-over from other donors' samples.

This chain links TRBV12-3 or TRBV12-4 with TRBJ2-5; 9 bases map to TRBD1. J gave up 5 bases and V 6 bases, and 7 bases lay outside the gene matches. CDR3 size: 14 residues. The CDR3 DNA follows: TGTGCCAGCAGCAATACAGGGGGCCGGGAGACCCAGTACTTC. Protein sequence: CASSNTGGRETQYF.

The rearrangement uses TRBV20-1 and TRBJ2-5; perhaps TRBD1 as D (5 bases). Looked up from germline, CDR1 is DFQATT and CDR2 is SNEGSKA (reference sequence). The CDR3 length is 15 residues. V was cut by 2 bases and J by 5 bases, with 18 bases left in between. The DNA for the CDR3 is TGCAGTGCTAGATCCTCTGACAGATTCGGGGAGACCCAGTACTTC. Translation: CSARSSDRFGETQYF.

This clonotype was detected only a few times. The chain couples TRBV6-1 to TRBJ2-1; D uncertain. Germline V CDR1 and CDR2: MNHNS, SASEGT. There are 12 residues in the CDR3. Between the trimmed V and J ends, which lost 4 bases and 4 bases, there was a span of 5 bases. In nucleotides, the CDR3 is TGTGCCAGCAGTGTAGAGTACAATGAGCAGTTCTTC. Protein product: CASSVEYNEQFF.

In the case of this clonotype: One end of the junction varies from germline; a read error may be responsible. The chain has TRBV4-1 and TRBJ1-1; no definite D call. Germline loops: CDR1 MGHRA, CDR2 YSYEKL. CDR3 length: 14 residues. The DNA of the CDR3 is TGCACCAGCAGCCAAGATCTCAGTGTCTCTGAAGCTTTCTTT. Amino acids: CTSSQDLSVSEAFF.

This chain uses TRBV6-2 or TRBV6-3 with TRBJ1-2; possible D gene TRBD1, 5 bases. The CDR3 has 16 residues. Trimming left V 2 bases short and J 6 bases short, with 19 bases between. Per the germline V gene, CDR1 is MNHEY and CDR2 is SVGEGT. This chain's CDR3 is CASSYPFVRGSNGYTF. The CDR3 bases are TGTGCCAGCAGTTACCCTTTCGTGAGGGGAAGCAATGGCTACACCTTC.

V is TRBV5-4 and J is TRBJ2-2; D is ambiguous. Trimming removed 9 bases at V and 7 bases at J, with 16 bases between. The CDR3 covers 13 residues. Germline V gene sequence: CDR1 SGHNT, CDR2 YYREEE (reference sequence). The CDR3 loop is CAISAPVGGELFF. The CDR3 coding sequence is TGTGCCATCTCGGCCCCTGTGGGCGGGGAGCTGTTTTTT.

The rearrangement uses TRBV28 and TRBJ2-3, with 9 bases identical to TRBD2. J gave up 0 bases and V 5 bases, and 6 bases lay outside the gene matches. Germline-derived CDR1 and CDR2 are MDHEN and SYDVKM. The CDR3 has 16 amino acids. For the CDR3, the DNA is TGTGCCAGCAGTGATACGGGACTAGCTAGCACAGATACGCAGTATTTT. Protein: CASSDTGLASTDTQYF.

The chain has TRBV29-1 and TRBJ1-2, with D maybe TRBD1 (6 bases). Trimming shortened V by 4 bases and J by 2 bases, and 11 bases separated the two germline ends. The CDR3 is 13 amino acids. Germline values: CDR1 SQVTM, CDR2 ANQGSEA. The chain's CDR3 is CSVGEQGNYGYTF. The CDR3 bases are TGCAGCGTTGGGGAACAGGGAAACTATGGCTACACCTTC.

The V and J genes are TRBV27 and TRBJ1-5; possible D gene TRBD1, 5 bases. The CDR3 is made up of 11 amino acids. Germline V gene lookup returns CDR1 MNHEY and CDR2 SMNVEV (reference sequence). The CDR3 protein is CATGSNQPQHF. CDR3 nucleotide sequence: TGTGCAACAGGAAGCAATCAGCCCCAGCATTTT.

This chain connects TRBV20-1 to TRBJ1-1; D ambiguous. The CDR3 sequence is 14 residues long. Germline values: CDR1 DFQATT, CDR2 SNEGSKA (reference sequence). V gave up 1 base and J gave up 6 bases, with 15 bases separating them. The DNA for the CDR3 is TGCAGTGCTAGAGTCGCCCGCTTAGGAGCTGAAGCTTTCTTT. The encoded protein is CSARVARLGAEAFF.

This clonotype came up many times. This chain connects TRBV6-1 to TRBJ2-3, with TRBD2 matching 8 bases. CDR3 length: 16 residues. Germline CDR1 MNHNS, CDR2 SASEGT. After removal of 5 bases from V and 2 bases from J, the junction contained 9 bases not matched to a gene. CDR3 nucleotides: TGTGCCAGCAGTTCTCCGATTAGCGGGGCCACAGATACGCAGTATTTT. It specifies CASSSPISGATDTQYF.

The chain has TRBV20-1 and TRBJ2-1; D is ambiguous. This CDR3 is built from 15 residues. V shed 6 bases and J shed 5 bases, with 20 bases lying between them. From germline, CDR1 is DFQATT and CDR2 SNEGSKA (reference sequence). The CDR3 sequence is CSAQGPFLIDNEQFF. The CDR3 DNA is TGCAGTGCCCAAGGACCCTTCTTAATCGACAATGAGCAGTTCTTC.

The chain carries TRBV20-1 and TRBJ2-1; D is undetermined. The CDR3 has 14 residues. The V gene lost 0 bases and the J gene lost 2 bases, with 8 bases spanning the gap. Germline V lookup: CDR1 DFQATT, CDR2 SNEGSKA (reference sequence). CDR3: CSARDRAAYNEQFF. DNA for the CDR3: TGCAGTGCTAGAGATAGGGCTGCCTACAATGAGCAGTTCTTC.

Points on this clonotype: A much larger clone differs from this one at a single base, so this may be a read error. CDR3 sequence (DNA): TGTGGCAGCAGCTTAGCCCCCCCGGGCGGGGGGTTCGACGAGCAGTACGTC. Protein product: CGSSLAPPGGGFDEQYV. The gene calls are TRBV7-6 and TRBJ2-7; the match to TRBD2 covers 8 bases. Germline V gene lookup returns CDR1 SGHVS and CDR2 FNYEAQ. This CDR3 comprises 17 residues.

The chain combines TRBV29-1 with TRBJ1-1; D remains unclear. This CDR3 has 10 residues. The V gene's germline CDR1 is SQVTM and CDR2 ANQGSEA. Between the trimmed V and J ends, which lost 7 bases and 6 bases, there was a span of 9 bases. CDR3 residues: CSASGAEAFF. CDR3 nucleotides: TGCAGCGCCTCCGGGGCTGAAGCTTTCTTT.

CDR3 bases: TGTGCCATCTTGGGGAAAAAACAGGGGAGAAACACCGGGGAGCTGTTTTTT. Translating gives CAILGKKQGRNTGELFF. V usage is TRBV10-3 and J usage is TRBJ2-2; 7 bases align to TRBD1. Germline CDR1 ENHRY, CDR2 SYGVKD. The CDR3 is made up of 17 amino acids. With V trimmed by 8 bases and J by 2 bases, 14 bases remained unmatched.

There are a few counts of this clonotype. The V call is TRBV4-2, the J call TRBJ2-1; 14 positions match TRBD2. CDR1 and CDR2 (germline): LGHNA, YNFKEQ. The trim removed 1 base at V and 6 bases at J, leaving 2 bases unmatched. The CDR3 extends over 16 amino acids. The CDR3 loop is CASSQGTSGGTNEQFF. The CDR3 DNA reads as TGTGCCAGCAGCCAAGGGACTAGCGGGGGGACCAATGAGCAGTTCTTC.

This chain links TRBV24-1 with TRBJ1-2, with no clear D. CDR1 is KGHDR and CDR2 is SFDVKD in the germline V gene. V was shortened by 4 bases and J by 4 bases, with 12 bases between the two germline ends. This CDR3 region has 14 residues. The CDR3 DNA is TGTGCCACCAGTGACCCTGACCGGAGCTATGGCTACACCTTC. Translated, it gives CATSDPDRSYGYTF.

Many counts were recorded for this clonotype. The chain couples TRBV7-6 to TRBJ2-3, with 13 bases identical to TRBD2. There are 17 residues in the CDR3. From germline, CDR1 is SGHVS and CDR2 FNYEAQ. The V segment lost 5 bases and the J segment 4 bases; nucleotides outside the gene matches: 9. The CDR3 bases are TGTGCCAGCAGCCGGAGCTGGACTAGCGGGGGCGCAGATACGCAGTATTTT. Translation: CASSRSWTSGGADTQYF.

The genes are TRBV6-1 and TRBJ1-2; no clear D gene. The CDR3 has 14 residues. In germline, CDR1 is MNHNS, CDR2 SASEGT. V lost 3 bases to trimming and J lost 3 bases, with 11 bases between them. The DNA for the CDR3 is TGTGCCAGCAGTGACGGGGTATCTTACTATGGCTACACCTTC. Translation: CASSDGVSYYGYTF.

CDR3 sequence (DNA): TGTGCCAGCAGTTTCGCGGGGGGATGGCAAGAGACCCAGTACTTC. Protein: CASSFAGGWQETQYF. This sequence joins TRBV27 and TRBJ2-5; the match to TRBD2 covers 8 bases. J lost 2 bases, V lost 3 bases, and 5 bases had no gene match. The CDR3 sequence is 15 residues long. CDR1 is MNHEY, CDR2 SMNVEV, per germline (reference sequence).

The CDR3 sequence is CAILSGTGKETQYF. CDR3 DNA sequence: TGTGCCATCCTGTCCGGGACCGGAAAAGAGACCCAGTACTTC. This sequence joins TRBV2 and TRBJ2-5, with D tentatively TRBD1 or TRBD2 (5 bases each). V shed 10 bases and J shed 3 bases, with 18 bases lying between them. The germline V gene encodes CDR1 SNHLY and CDR2 FYNNEI. The CDR3 loop spans 14 amino acids.

This clonotype showed up just a few times. The chain uses TRBV6-2 or TRBV6-3 and TRBJ2-7; D is perhaps TRBD1 (6 bases). Trimming removed 0 bases from V and 1 base from J, with 10 bases in between. The CDR3 runs to 15 residues. The germline V gene encodes CDR1 MNHEY and CDR2 SVGEGT. Here the CDR3 reads CASSYSARGSYEQYV. The CDR3 coding sequence is TGTGCCAGCAGTTACTCGGCCAGGGGTTCCTACGAGCAGTACGTC.

The DNA of the CDR3 is TGTGCCAGCAGTGAATTTCCGCAGGGGCCCACCCACGAGCAGTACTTC. Its translation: CASSEFPQGPTHEQYF. This chain connects TRBV6-1 to TRBJ2-7; D possibly corresponds to TRBD1 (6 bases). CDR3 length: 16 amino acids. V lost 2 bases and J 5 bases, leaving 19 bases between the germline ends. Germline loops: CDR1 MNHNS, CDR2 SASEGT.

V usage is TRBV7-6 and J usage is TRBJ2-3, with D uncertain. The V and J ends lost 2 bases and 10 bases respectively, with 7 bases between them. This CDR3 is 11 amino acids long. The germline gives CDR1 SGHVS, CDR2 FNYEAQ. CDR3 sequence reads: CASSLSKAQYF. CDR3 in DNA: TGTGCCAGCAGCTTATCAAAGGCGCAGTATTTT.

In this sample, this clonotype turned up many times. The V call is TRBV6-1, the J call TRBJ1-5; a weak D match, TRBD1 (6 bases). The ends were cut back, 6 bases at V and 3 bases at J, with 18 bases in the middle. The CDR3 has 16 amino acids. Germline loops: CDR1 MNHNS, CDR2 SASEGT. CDR3 bases: TGTGCCAGCAGACCCTACAGGGATGGGAACAATCAGCCCCAGCATTTT. Its translation is CASRPYRDGNNQPQHF.

This clonotype is a singleton in its sample. The V gene is TRBV27, the J gene TRBJ2-1; 9 bases line up with TRBD1. The CDR3 contains 15 residues. CDR1 and CDR2 (germline): MNHEY, SMNVEV (reference sequence). V lost 3 bases and J lost 5; bases outside the gene matches: 5. The CDR3 sequence: CASSFGQGTHNEQFF. Here the CDR3 DNA reads TGTGCCAGCAGTTTCGGACAGGGGACCCACAATGAGCAGTTCTTC.